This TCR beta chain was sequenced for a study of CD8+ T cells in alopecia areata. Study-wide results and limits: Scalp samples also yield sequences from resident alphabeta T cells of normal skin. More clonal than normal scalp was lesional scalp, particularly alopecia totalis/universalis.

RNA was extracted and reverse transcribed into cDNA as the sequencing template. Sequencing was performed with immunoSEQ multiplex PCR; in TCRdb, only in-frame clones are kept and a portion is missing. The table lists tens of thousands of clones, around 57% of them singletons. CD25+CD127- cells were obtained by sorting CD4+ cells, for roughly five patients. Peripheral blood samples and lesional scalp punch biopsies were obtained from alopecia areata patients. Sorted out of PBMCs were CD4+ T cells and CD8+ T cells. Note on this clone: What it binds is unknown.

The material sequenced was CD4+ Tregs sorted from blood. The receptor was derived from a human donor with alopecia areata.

CDR3 residues: CASSSDRAVYGYTF. In DNA form, the CDR3 reads TGCGCCAGCTCCTCGGACAGGGCGGTCTATGGCTACACCTTC. V and J are TRBV10-2 and TRBJ1-2, with 8 nucleotides matching TRBD1. Germline assignment: CDR1 WSHSY and CDR2 SAAADI. Losses at the gene ends were 8 bases for V and 4 bases for J; bases not matched to a gene: 9. The CDR3 totals 14 residues.